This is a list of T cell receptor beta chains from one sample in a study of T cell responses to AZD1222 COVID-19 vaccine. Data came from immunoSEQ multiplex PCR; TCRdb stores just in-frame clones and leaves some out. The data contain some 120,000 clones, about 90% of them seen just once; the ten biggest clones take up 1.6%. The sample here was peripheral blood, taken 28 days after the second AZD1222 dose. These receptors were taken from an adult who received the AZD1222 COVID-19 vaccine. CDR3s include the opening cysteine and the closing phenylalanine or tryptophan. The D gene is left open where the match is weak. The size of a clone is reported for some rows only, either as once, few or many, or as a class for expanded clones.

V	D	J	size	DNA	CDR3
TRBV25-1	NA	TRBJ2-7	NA	TGTGCCACCCAAGACAGATCCCCCCCCTACGAGCAGTACTTC	CATQDRSPPYEQYF
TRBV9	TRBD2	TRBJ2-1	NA	TGTGCCAGCAGCCGACCGGGAGCGGGAGGGATGGATGAGCAGTTCTTC	CASSRPGAGGMDEQFF
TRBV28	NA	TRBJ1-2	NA	TGTGCCAGCAGTCCCCAATTGAGGGGCCACACCTTC	CASSPQLRGHTF
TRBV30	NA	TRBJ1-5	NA	TGTGCCTGGAGTGTTGTGGGAACAGTCAATCAGCCCCAGCATTTT	CAWSVVGTVNQPQHF
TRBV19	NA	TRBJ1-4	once	TGTGCCAGTAGTTGGGTGATAAGTGAAAAACTGTTTTTT	CASSWVISEKLFF
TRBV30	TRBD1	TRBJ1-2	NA	TGTGCCTGGACCCCGGGACAGGGGAACTATGGCTACACCTTC	CAWTPGQGNYGYTF
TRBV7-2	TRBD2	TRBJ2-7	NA	TGTGCCAGCAGCTTAGCAGGCCAATGGACTAGCGGGAGGAAGAACGAGCAGTACTTC	CASSLAGQWTSGRKNEQYF
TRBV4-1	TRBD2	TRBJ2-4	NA	TGCGCCAGCAGCCAAGCCGGGGGGGTCCCCCAGGACATTCAGTACTTC	CASSQAGGVPQDIQYF
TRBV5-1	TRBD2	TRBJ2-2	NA	TGCGCCAGCAGCTTGGAAGCGGGAGGGCCCGGGGAGCTGTTTTTT	CASSLEAGGPGELFF
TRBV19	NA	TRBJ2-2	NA	TGTGCCACCCAAGGGGTAGGGAACACCGGGGAGCTGTTTTTT	CATQGVGNTGELFF
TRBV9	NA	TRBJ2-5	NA	TGTGCCAGCAGCACTCACAACAGGGCTCCCCAAGAGACCCAGTACTTC	CASSTHNRAPQETQYF
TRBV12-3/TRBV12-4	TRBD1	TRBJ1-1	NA	TGTGCCAGCAGTTTTGACAGGGGGCACGAAGCTTTCTTT	CASSFDRGHEAFF
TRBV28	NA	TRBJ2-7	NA	TGTGCCAGCAGTTTTACTAGCACCCTTCGAGAGCAGTACTTC	CASSFTSTLREQYF
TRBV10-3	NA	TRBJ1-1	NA	TGTGCCATTGGACAGTTAAACACTGAAGCTTTCTTT	CAIGQLNTEAFF
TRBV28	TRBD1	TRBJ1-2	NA	TGTGCCAGCAGTTTAGTCAGGGGGATAGGCTACACCTTC	CASSLVRGIGYTF
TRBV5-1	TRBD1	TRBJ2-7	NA	TGCGCCAGCAGCACCAGACAGGGGGCGCTTTGGGAGCAGTACTTC	CASSTRQGALWEQYF
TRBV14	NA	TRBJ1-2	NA	TGTGCCAGCAGCGCCCGCGAAGGGGGTGGCAACACCTTC	CASSAREGGGNTF
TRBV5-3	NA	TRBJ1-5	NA	TGTGCCAGAAGCTTTGAGACAGCTAATCAACAGCCCCAGCATTTT	CARSFETANQQPQHF
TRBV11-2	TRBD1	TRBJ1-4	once	TGTGCCAGCACCTTGGGGGACAGGGGCGGAAAACTGTTTTTT	CASTLGDRGGKLFF
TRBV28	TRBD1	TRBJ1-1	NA	TGTGCCAGCAGTACCCCAGGGGGGAACACTGAAGCTTTCTTT	CASSTPGGNTEAFF
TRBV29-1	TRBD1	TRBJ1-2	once	TGCAGCGTTTGTGACAGGGGTAACTATGGCTACACCTTC	CSVCDRGNYGYTF
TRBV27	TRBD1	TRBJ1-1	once	TGTGCCAGCAGTCTACAATACACACCGGGACAGGGGCCGCCCGGGGCCTTT	CASSLQYTPGQGPPGAF
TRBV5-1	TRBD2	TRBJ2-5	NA	TGCGCCAGCAGCTTAGGGACTAGCGGAAAAGAGACCCAGTACTTC	CASSLGTSGKETQYF
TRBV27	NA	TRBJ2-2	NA	TGTGCCAGCAGTTTGATACATAACACCGGGGAGCTGTTTTTT	CASSLIHNTGELFF
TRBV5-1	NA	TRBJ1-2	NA	TGCGCCAGCAGCTTGGATGGCAGCTTATATAGCAACTATGGCTACACCTTC	CASSLDGSLYSNYGYTF
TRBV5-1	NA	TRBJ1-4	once	TGCGCCAGCAGCTCGGACAGCTTTAATGAAAAACTGTTTTTT	CASSSDSFNEKLFF
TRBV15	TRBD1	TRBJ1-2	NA	TGTGCCACCAGCAGAGGGGATTTGGGACAGGGGATTTATGGCTACACCTTC	CATSRGDLGQGIYGYTF
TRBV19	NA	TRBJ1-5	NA	TGTGCCAGTAGTATTTTAAGCGTGTTGGGAAGGTATCAGCCCCAGCATTTT	CASSILSVLGRYQPQHF
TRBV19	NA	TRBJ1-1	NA	TGTGCCAGTTCGACAGGTTGGGACACTGAAGCTTTCTTT	CASSTGWDTEAFF
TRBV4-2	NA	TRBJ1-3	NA	TGTGCCAGCAGCCAACAGGCCCTCTCTGGAAACACCATATATTTT	CASSQQALSGNTIYF
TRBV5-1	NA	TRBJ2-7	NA	TGCGCCAGCAGCCGTGGGCAAACGGCCTACGAGCAGTACTTC	CASSRGQTAYEQYF
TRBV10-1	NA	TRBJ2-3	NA	TGCGCCAGCAGACCCGGGACCGGACCGGTAGATACGCAGTATTTT	CASRPGTGPVDTQYF
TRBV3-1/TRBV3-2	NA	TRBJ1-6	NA	TGTGCCAGCAGCCAGGAGGTGAAGCGCAATTCACCCCTCCACTTT	CASSQEVKRNSPLHF
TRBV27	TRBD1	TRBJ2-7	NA	TGTGCCAGCAGTGCGGGACAGGACTCCTACGAGCAGTACTTC	CASSAGQDSYEQYF
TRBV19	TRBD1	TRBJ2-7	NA	TGTGCCAGTAGTAGGGAGACAGGGGCCTTCTACGAGCAGTACTTC	CASSRETGAFYEQYF
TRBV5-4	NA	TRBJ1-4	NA	TGTGCCAGCAAGGAAGGGTCCAATGAAAAACTGTTTTTT	CASKEGSNEKLFF
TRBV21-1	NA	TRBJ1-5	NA	TGTGCCAGCAGCAGCCGGGACAGGCAGAATCACGGTCAGCCCCAGCATTTT	CASSSRDRQNHGQPQHF
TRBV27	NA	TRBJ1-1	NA	TGTGCCAGCAGTTTAGGGGGTGTCACTGAAGCTTTCTTT	CASSLGGVTEAFF
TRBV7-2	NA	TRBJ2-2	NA	TGTGCCAGCAGCTTAGGCCAAACTAACACCGGGGAGCTGTTTTTT	CASSLGQTNTGELFF
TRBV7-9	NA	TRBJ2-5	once	TGTGCCAGCAGCTTGAAAAACGGTCAGGCGCAAGAGACCCAGTACTTC	CASSLKNGQAQETQYF
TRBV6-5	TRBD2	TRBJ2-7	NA	TGTGCCAGCTATGGACTAGCGGAACCCTACGAGCAGTACTTC	CASYGLAEPYEQYF
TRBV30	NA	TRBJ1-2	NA	TGTGCCTGGAACTCCGAGGCAGGCTATGGCTACACCTTC	CAWNSEAGYGYTF
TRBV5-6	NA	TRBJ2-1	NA	TGTGCCAGCAGCCTCTCGGATGAGCAGTTCTTC	CASSLSDEQFF
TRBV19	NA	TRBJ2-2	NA	TGTGCCAGTAGGCCGTCAAGGAACACCGGGGAGCTGTTTTTT	CASRPSRNTGELFF
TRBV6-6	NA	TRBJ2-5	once	TGTGCCAGCACCCAGTTCGGGTACCAAGAGACCCAGTACTTC	CASTQFGYQETQYF
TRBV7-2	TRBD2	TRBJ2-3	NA	TGTGCCAGCAGCCCTAGGGTCGCGGGAGACACAGATACGCAGTATTTT	CASSPRVAGDTDTQYF
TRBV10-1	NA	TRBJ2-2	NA	TGCGCCAGCAGTGAGGGTCACCCGCGGAGGGAGCTGTTTTTT	CASSEGHPRRELFF
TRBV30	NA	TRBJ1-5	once	TGTGCCTGGAGTTTAGGGTCGAGCAATCAGCCCCAGCATTTT	CAWSLGSSNQPQHF
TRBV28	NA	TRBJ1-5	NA	TGTGCCAGCAGTTTGATGAGCAACAATCAGCCCCAGCATTTT	CASSLMSNNQPQHF